This T cell receptor (beta chain) was profiled in a study of blood T cell repertoires in COVID-19. Across the study: From the United States, Italy and Spain came samples of acute and convalescent COVID-19.

How the authors handled the data: Reference gene primer amplification in the assay estimated nucleated cell counts. Some clones are missing from TCRdb's copy, which holds only in-frame ones; the method was immunoSEQ multiplex PCR. V and J calls and clone size follow that table, whereas D and trimming were derived from the DNA. The table includes more than 150,000 clones, approximately 94% detected once. This clone was observed a single time. Other DNA sequences within the sample encode an identical CDR3. V was clipped by 1 base and J by 2 bases, with 9 bases between them. This CDR3 contains 14 residues. In germline, CDR1 is LGHNA, CDR2 YNFKEQ. Patients of the Seattle cohort, enrolled during active infection, were followed longitudinally.

This chain links TRBV4-2 with TRBJ2-7; D is perhaps TRBD1 (6 bases). This TCR was sampled from a young man with COVID-19, enrolled during active disease. Specimen: peripheral blood. The CDR3 DNA is TGTGCCAGCAGCCAAGGAGGGGGAGCCTACGAGCAGTACTTC. Translation gives CASSQGGGAYEQYF.